These T cell receptor beta chains were read from a single sample in a study of control samples from healthy donors and cancer patients. Generated by immunoSEQ multiplex PCR, the TCRdb table keeps only in-frame clones and is missing some. The profile shows around 200,000 clones, approximately 92% of them singletons. Input material: blood. All receptors come from a man between 18 and 35 years old in good health. CDR3s include the opening cysteine and the closing phenylalanine or tryptophan. The order of the fields is CDR3 protein, CDR3 DNA, D gene, V gene, J gene, clone size. D genes are given only for firm matches. Clone size is shown for a subset of rows, as once, few, many or a class of expanded clone.

cdr3_aa: CASRKVGTDTIYF
cdr3_nt: TGCGCCAGCCGGAAAGTGGGGACGGACACCATATATTTT
d_call: NA
v_call: TRBV5-1
j_call: TRBJ1-3
clone_size: NA

cdr3_aa: CASTPVPPETQYF
cdr3_nt: TGTGCCAGCACCCCGGTCCCACCTGAGACCCAGTACTTC
d_call: NA
v_call: TRBV6-5
j_call: TRBJ2-5
clone_size: NA

cdr3_aa: CASSLQAGHGYTF
cdr3_nt: TGTGCCAGCAGTTTACAAGCAGGGCACGGCTACACCTTC
d_call: NA
v_call: TRBV12-3/TRBV12-4
j_call: TRBJ1-2
clone_size: NA

cdr3_aa: CAWSVSKTGMTANEKLFF
cdr3_nt: TGTGCCTGGAGTGTCTCTAAGACAGGGATGACGGCTAATGAAAAACTGTTTTTT
d_call: TRBD1
v_call: TRBV30
j_call: TRBJ1-4
clone_size: NA

cdr3_aa: CASSPGGQDTGELFF
cdr3_nt: TGTGCCAGCAGCCCGGGGGGCCAGGACACCGGGGAGCTGTTTTTT
d_call: NA
v_call: TRBV11-2
j_call: TRBJ2-2
clone_size: once

cdr3_aa: CASSLGGFGQPQHF
cdr3_nt: TGTGCCAGCAGCTTAGGGGGATTCGGGCAGCCCCAGCATTTT
d_call: NA
v_call: TRBV7-8
j_call: TRBJ1-5
clone_size: few

cdr3_aa: CASSLDRGGTETQYF
cdr3_nt: TGTGCCAGCAGCTTAGATCGCGGAGGGACGGAGACCCAGTACTTC
d_call: NA
v_call: TRBV11-2
j_call: TRBJ2-5
clone_size: few

cdr3_aa: CASSQDMGGTFF
cdr3_nt: TGTGCCAGCAGCCAAGATATGGGGGGCACTTTCTTT
d_call: NA
v_call: TRBV3-1/TRBV3-2
j_call: TRBJ1-1
clone_size: NA

cdr3_aa: CASSKLAGGPDTQYF
cdr3_nt: TGTGCCAGCAGCAAGCTAGCGGGGGGGCCAGATACGCAGTATTTT
d_call: TRBD2
v_call: TRBV7-3
j_call: TRBJ2-3
clone_size: NA

cdr3_aa: CAISGRSYEQYF
cdr3_nt: TGTGCCATCTCGGGTCGCTCCTACGAGCAGTACTTC
d_call: NA
v_call: TRBV12-3/TRBV12-4
j_call: TRBJ2-7
clone_size: NA

cdr3_aa: CASSDYIWTSGKETQYF
cdr3_nt: TGCGCCAGCAGTGATTACATTTGGACTAGCGGGAAAGAGACCCAGTACTTC
d_call: TRBD2
v_call: TRBV10-2
j_call: TRBJ2-5
clone_size: NA

cdr3_aa: CASSQDTQDRSSYEQYF
cdr3_nt: TGTGCCAGCAGCCAAGACACCCAGGACAGGAGCTCCTACGAGCAGTACTTC
d_call: TRBD1
v_call: TRBV4-2
j_call: TRBJ2-7
clone_size: few

cdr3_aa: CASSIGPNGAFF
cdr3_nt: TGTGCCAGCAGCATCGGCCCTAACGGGGCTTTCTTT
d_call: NA
v_call: TRBV21-1
j_call: TRBJ1-1
clone_size: NA

cdr3_aa: CASSYSPGQYNSGNTIYF
cdr3_nt: TGCGCCAGCAGCTACTCACCGGGACAGTATAACTCTGGAAACACCATATATTTT
d_call: TRBD1
v_call: TRBV5-1
j_call: TRBJ1-3
clone_size: NA

cdr3_aa: CASSHTANPVAYF
cdr3_nt: TGTGCCAGCAGCCATACGGCCAACCCAGTTGCGTACTTC
d_call: NA
v_call: TRBV3-1/TRBV3-2
j_call: TRBJ2-7
clone_size: NA

cdr3_aa: CASRGTGSGWGDEKLFF
cdr3_nt: TGTGCCAGCAGGGGGACAGGGTCAGGATGGGGAGATGAAAAACTGTTTTTT
d_call: TRBD1
v_call: TRBV27
j_call: TRBJ1-4
clone_size: NA

cdr3_aa: CASGLVKGRGAIHGYTF
cdr3_nt: TGTGCTAGTGGTTTGGTAAAGGGGCGGGGGGCTATACATGGCTACACCTTC
d_call: NA
v_call: TRBV12-5
j_call: TRBJ1-2
clone_size: NA

cdr3_aa: CASSLAGPPGEQFF
cdr3_nt: TGTGCCAGCAGCTTAGCAGGCCCCCCCGGGGAGCAGTTCTTC
d_call: NA
v_call: TRBV5-8
j_call: TRBJ2-1
clone_size: NA

cdr3_aa: CASSQPTGAAYNEQFF
cdr3_nt: TGTGCCAGCAGCCAACCTACAGGTGCCGCCTACAATGAGCAGTTCTTC
d_call: NA
v_call: TRBV3-1/TRBV3-2
j_call: TRBJ2-1
clone_size: NA

cdr3_aa: CASSEAGGKTQYF
cdr3_nt: TGTGCCAGCAGTGAAGCAGGGGGAAAGACCCAGTACTTC
d_call: NA
v_call: TRBV6-1
j_call: TRBJ2-5
clone_size: NA

cdr3_aa: CATSDFTGTGDEKLFF
cdr3_nt: TGTGCCACCAGTGATTTTACCGGGACGGGAGATGAAAAACTGTTTTTT
d_call: NA
v_call: TRBV24-1
j_call: TRBJ1-4
clone_size: NA

cdr3_aa: CASGYSGLSSYEQYF
cdr3_nt: TGTGCCAGCGGTTATAGCGGTCTTAGCTCCTACGAGCAGTACTTC
d_call: NA
v_call: TRBV7-9
j_call: TRBJ2-7
clone_size: few

cdr3_aa: CASSQETGFTDTQYF
cdr3_nt: TGTGCCAGCAGCCAAGAAACGGGGTTCACAGATACGCAGTATTTT
d_call: NA
v_call: TRBV4-2
j_call: TRBJ2-3
clone_size: NA